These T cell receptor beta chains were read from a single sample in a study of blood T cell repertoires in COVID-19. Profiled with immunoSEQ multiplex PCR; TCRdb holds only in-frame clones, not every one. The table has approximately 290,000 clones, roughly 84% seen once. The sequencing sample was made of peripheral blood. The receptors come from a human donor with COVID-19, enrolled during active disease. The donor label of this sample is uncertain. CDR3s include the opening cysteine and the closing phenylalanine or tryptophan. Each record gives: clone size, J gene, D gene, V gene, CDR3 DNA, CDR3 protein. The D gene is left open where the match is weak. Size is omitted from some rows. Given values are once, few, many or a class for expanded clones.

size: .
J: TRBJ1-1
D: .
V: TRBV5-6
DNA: TGTGCCAGCAGCTTTATAAACACAGACAGGACTGAAGCTTTCTTT
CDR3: CASSFINTDRTEAFF

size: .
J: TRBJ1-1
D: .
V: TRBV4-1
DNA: TGCGCCAGCAGCCAAGAGCCGAGTAGGCGGGACACTGAAGCTTTCTTT
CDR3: CASSQEPSRRDTEAFF

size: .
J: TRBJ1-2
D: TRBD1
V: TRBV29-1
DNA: TGCAGCGTTGGGTCGGACAGGGGGCTCCTTTGGGGCTACACCTTC
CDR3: CSVGSDRGLLWGYTF

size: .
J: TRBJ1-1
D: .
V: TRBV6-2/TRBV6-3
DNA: TGTGCCAGCAGTTATATAACAACGGGGACTGAAGCTTTCTTT
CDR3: CASSYITTGTEAFF

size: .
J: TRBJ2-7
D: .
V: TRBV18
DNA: TGTGCCAGCTCACCACCCGGGTCATCCGTCCTAGCCCCTAGGGAGCAGTACTTC
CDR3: CASSPPGSSVLAPREQYF

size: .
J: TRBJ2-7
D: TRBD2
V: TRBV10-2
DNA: TGCGCCAGCAGTGAGTCGCCGCTTGTAGCGGGAGCCAACTACGAGCAGTACTTC
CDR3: CASSESPLVAGANYEQYF

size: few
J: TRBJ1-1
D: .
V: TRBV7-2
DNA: TGTGCCAGCAGCTTAAGGGGCGGGGAGATTGAAGCTTTCTTT
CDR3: CASSLRGGEIEAFF

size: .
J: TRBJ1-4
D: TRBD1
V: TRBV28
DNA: TGTGCCAGCAGGGTAACAGGGGGCTATAATGAAAAACTGTTTTTT
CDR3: CASRVTGGYNEKLFF

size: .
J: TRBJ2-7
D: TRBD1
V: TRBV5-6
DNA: TGTGCCAGCAGCTCGACCGGGACAGCCCTCTCCGAGCAGTACTTC
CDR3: CASSSTGTALSEQYF

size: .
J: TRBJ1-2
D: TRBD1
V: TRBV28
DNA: TGTGCCAGCAGGGACAGGGGGAACTATGGCTACACCTTC
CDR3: CASRDRGNYGYTF

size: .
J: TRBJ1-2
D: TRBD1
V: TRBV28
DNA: TGTGCCAGCAGTACAACCGGGACAGTTTATGGCTACACCTTC
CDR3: CASSTTGTVYGYTF

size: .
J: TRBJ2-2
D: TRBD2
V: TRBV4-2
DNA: TGTGCCAGCAGCCAAGATACGACCGCGGGAGGGAACACCGGGGAGCTGTTTTTT
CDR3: CASSQDTTAGGNTGELFF

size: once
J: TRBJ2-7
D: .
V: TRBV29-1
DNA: TGCAGCGTTGAGAGAGCCCGGGGGGAGCAGTACTTC
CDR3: CSVERARGEQYF

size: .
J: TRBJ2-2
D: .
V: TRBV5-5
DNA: TGTGCCAGCAGGGGCAGCAACACCGGGGAGCTGTTTTTT
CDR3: CASRGSNTGELFF

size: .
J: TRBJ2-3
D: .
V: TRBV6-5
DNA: TGTGCCAGCAGTCCTCCGGGACTGGAAGATACGCAGTATTTT
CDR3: CASSPPGLEDTQYF

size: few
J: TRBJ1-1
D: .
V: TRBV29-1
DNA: TGCAGCGTTGAAGGGGGGCCCACTGAAGCTTTCTTT
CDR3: CSVEGGPTEAFF

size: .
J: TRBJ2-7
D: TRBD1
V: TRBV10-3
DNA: TGTGCCATCAGAGGGACAGATCAGAGCTCCTACGAGCAGTACTTC
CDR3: CAIRGTDQSSYEQYF

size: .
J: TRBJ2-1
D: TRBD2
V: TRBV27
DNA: TGTGCCAGCAGTTGGTCCCCGGGAGGAAATGAGCAGTTCTTC
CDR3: CASSWSPGGNEQFF

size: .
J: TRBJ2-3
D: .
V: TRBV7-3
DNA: TGTGCCAGCAGGTCGTCCGGGACTAGCACAGATACGCAGTATTTT
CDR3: CASRSSGTSTDTQYF

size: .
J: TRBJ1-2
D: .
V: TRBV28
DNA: TGTGCCAGCACCATCCCTGGGGCAGCGGGTGGCTACACCTTC
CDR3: CASTIPGAAGGYTF

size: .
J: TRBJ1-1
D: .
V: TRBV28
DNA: TGTGCCACGACCGACCGTTCTAGAGCTTTCTTT
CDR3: CATTDRSRAFF

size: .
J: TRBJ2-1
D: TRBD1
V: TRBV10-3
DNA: TGTGCCATCAGTGAGTCTGGGGGACAGGGCTCCTACAATGAGCAGTTCTTC
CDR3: CAISESGGQGSYNEQFF

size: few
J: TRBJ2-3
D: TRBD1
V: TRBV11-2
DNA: TGTGCCAGCAGCCTCGACAGGGGGGGCACAGATACGCAGTATTTT
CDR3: CASSLDRGGTDTQYF

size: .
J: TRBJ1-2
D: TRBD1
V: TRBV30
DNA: TGTGCCTGGACCACAGGGGGCGGGGGTGGCTACACCTTC
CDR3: CAWTTGGGGGYTF

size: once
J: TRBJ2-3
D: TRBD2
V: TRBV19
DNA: TGTGCCAGTAGTCCCTCTAGCGGCACCACAGATACGCAGTATTTT
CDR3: CASSPSSGTTDTQYF

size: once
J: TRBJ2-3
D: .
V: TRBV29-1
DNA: TGCAGCGTTGTTAGGGCAGCCCCCGGGGGAGATACGCAGTATTTT
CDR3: CSVVRAAPGGDTQYF

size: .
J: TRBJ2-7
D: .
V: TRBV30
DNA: TGTGCCTGGAGTGTTAAAGGTTCTACGGGGCAGTACTTC
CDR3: CAWSVKGSTGQYF

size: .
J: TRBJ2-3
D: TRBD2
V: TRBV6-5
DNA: TGTGCCAGCAGGAATAGCGGGAGGACAGATACGCAGTATTTT
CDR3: CASRNSGRTDTQYF

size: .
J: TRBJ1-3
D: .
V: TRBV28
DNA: TGTGCCAGCAGTCCCGCCGGGAGATTGGACTCTGGAAACACCATATATTTT
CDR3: CASSPAGRLDSGNTIYF

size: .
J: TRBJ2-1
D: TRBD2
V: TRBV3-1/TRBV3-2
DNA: TGTGCCAGCAGCCCGCAACTAGCGGGTGTCTCCACCTACAATGAGCAGTTCTTC
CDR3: CASSPQLAGVSTYNEQFF

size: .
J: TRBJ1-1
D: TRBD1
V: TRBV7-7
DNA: TGTGCTAGCAGCAGAGGACAGGGGACTGAAGCTTTCTTT
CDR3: CASSRGQGTEAFF

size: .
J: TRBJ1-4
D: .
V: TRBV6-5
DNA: TGTGCCAGCAGTTACATGGGCACCGAGTATGAAAAACTGTTTTTT
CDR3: CASSYMGTEYEKLFF

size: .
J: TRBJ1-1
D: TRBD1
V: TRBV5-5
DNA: TGTGCCAGCAGCTTTCAGGGGGACGCTGAAGCTTTCTTT
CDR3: CASSFQGDAEAFF

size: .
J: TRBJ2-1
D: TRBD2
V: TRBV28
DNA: TGTGCCAGCAGTCTAGCGGGAGAAGGCTACAATGAGCAGTTCTTC
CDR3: CASSLAGEGYNEQFF

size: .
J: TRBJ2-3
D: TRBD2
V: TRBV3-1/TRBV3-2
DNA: TGTGCCAGCAGCCAAGATTTGGGGGCGGGAGGGGATACGCAGTATTTT
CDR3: CASSQDLGAGGDTQYF

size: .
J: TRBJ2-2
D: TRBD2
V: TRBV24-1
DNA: TGTGCCACCAGTGACCCTGGACTAGCGGGGAACACCGGGGAGCTGTTTTTT
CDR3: CATSDPGLAGNTGELFF

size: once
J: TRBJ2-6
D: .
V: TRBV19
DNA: TGTGCCAGTAGTATAAACGGGAACTCTGGGGCCAACGTCCTGACTTTC
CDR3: CASSINGNSGANVLTF

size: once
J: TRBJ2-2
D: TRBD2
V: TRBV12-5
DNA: TGTGCTAGTGGTTTGGGGGGACTAGCCAGGACCGGGGAGCTGTTTTTT
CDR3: CASGLGGLARTGELFF

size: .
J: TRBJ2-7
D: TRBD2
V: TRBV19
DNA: TGTGCCAGTCGTCATCGGGAGGCCCCCTACGAGCAGTACTTC
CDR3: CASRHREAPYEQYF

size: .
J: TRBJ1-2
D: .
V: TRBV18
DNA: TGTGCCAGCTCACCAACCTCACAGAACTATGGCTACACCTTC
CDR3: CASSPTSQNYGYTF

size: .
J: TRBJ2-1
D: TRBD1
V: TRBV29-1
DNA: TGCAGCGTTTCAGGGACAGGGGTCTACAATGAGCAGTTCTTC
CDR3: CSVSGTGVYNEQFF

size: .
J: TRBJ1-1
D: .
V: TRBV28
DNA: TGTGCCAGCAGTTTACTCTCTGAGGGCACTGAAGCTTTCTTT
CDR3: CASSLLSEGTEAFF

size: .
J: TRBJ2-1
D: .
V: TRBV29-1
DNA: TGCAGCGTTGAAGCCCAACGGTCCTTCTCCTACAATGAGCAGTTCTTC
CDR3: CSVEAQRSFSYNEQFF

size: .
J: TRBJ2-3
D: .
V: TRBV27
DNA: TGTGCCAGCAGTTTAGGGGCTACCACAGATACGCAGTATTTT
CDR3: CASSLGATTDTQYF

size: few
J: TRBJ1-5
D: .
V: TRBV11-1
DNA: TGTGCCAGCAGCTTAGGGACACAGGGCAATCAGCCCCAGCATTTT
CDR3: CASSLGTQGNQPQHF

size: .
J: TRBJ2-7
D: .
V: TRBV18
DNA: TGTGCCAGCTCACCCCCGCAGGGCAGCGCCTACGAGCAGTACTTC
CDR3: CASSPPQGSAYEQYF

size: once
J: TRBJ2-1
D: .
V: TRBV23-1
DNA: TGCGCCAGCAGTCTCCTTGGGCCTCCCGCCAAACCTGACAATGAGCAGTTCTTC
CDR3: CASSLLGPPAKPDNEQFF

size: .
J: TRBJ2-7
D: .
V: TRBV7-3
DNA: TGTGCCAGCAGCTTAAGGGCGGGCTCCTACGAGCAGTACTTC
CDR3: CASSLRAGSYEQYF

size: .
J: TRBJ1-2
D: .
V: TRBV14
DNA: TGTGCCAGCAGCCTTACTAACTATGGCTACACCTTC
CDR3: CASSLTNYGYTF

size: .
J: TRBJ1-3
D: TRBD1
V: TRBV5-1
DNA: TGCGCCAGCAGCTTGGACGGACAGGGAGTTGGAAACACCATATATTTT
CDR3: CASSLDGQGVGNTIYF

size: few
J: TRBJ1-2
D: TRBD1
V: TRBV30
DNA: TGTGCCTGGAGTACGCAGGGGGCGGATGGCTACACCTTC
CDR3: CAWSTQGADGYTF

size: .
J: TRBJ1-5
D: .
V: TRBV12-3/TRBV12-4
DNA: TGTGCCAGCAGTTTCCAAAATCAGCCCCAGCATTTT
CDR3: CASSFQNQPQHF

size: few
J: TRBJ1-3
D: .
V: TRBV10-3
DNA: TGTGCCATCAGTAACCCTTACAGGGACTCTGGAAACACCATATATTTT
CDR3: CAISNPYRDSGNTIYF

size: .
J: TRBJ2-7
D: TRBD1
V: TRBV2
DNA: TGTGCCAGCAGTTCGTTGACAGGGGGTACCGAGCAGTACTTC
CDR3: CASSSLTGGTEQYF

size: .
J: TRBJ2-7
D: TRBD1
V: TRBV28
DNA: TGTGCCAGCAGTTTCGGGACAGTGGTCTCCTACGAGCAGTACTTC
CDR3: CASSFGTVVSYEQYF

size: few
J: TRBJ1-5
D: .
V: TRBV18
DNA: TGTGCCAGCTCGGTCCTATCCAATCAGCCCCAGCATTTT
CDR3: CASSVLSNQPQHF

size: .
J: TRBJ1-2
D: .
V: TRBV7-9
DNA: TGTGCCAGCAGCCCTCTGCGGTACAACTATGGCTACACCTTC
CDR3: CASSPLRYNYGYTF

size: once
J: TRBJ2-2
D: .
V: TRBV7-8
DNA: TGTGCCAGCAGCTTAGCGGGAGTTACCGGGGAGCTGTTTTTT
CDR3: CASSLAGVTGELFF